Below are 8 T cell receptor beta chains sequenced from a single sample in a study of blood T cell repertoires in COVID-19. Method: immunoSEQ multiplex PCR; TCRdb's copy keeps in-frame clones and lacks some. The table has approximately 140,000 clones, roughly 80% seen once. Sequencing input: peripheral blood. These receptors were taken from a human donor in a cohort sampled during active COVID-19.

CDR3 in amino acids: CASSLRERGRGTDTQYF. In nucleotides, the CDR3 is TGTGCCAGCAGTCTTAGGGAGCGGGGACGCGGCACAGATACGCAGTATTTT. The chain uses TRBV11-2 and TRBJ2-3; 7 nucleotides align to TRBD2. CDR1 and CDR2 from the germline V gene are SGHAT and FQNNGV. V dropped 6 bases and J dropped 1; count of bases not matched to a gene: 13. The CDR3 contains 17 residues.

V and J are TRBV3-1 (or the pseudogene TRBV3-2) and TRBJ2-4, with 8 bases aligning to TRBD1. The trim removed 4 bases at V and 11 bases at J, leaving 4 bases unmatched. The CDR3 runs 12 residues. Germline lookup yields CDR1 LGHDT and CDR2 YNNKEL (reference sequence). As DNA, the CDR3 is TGTGCCAGCAGCCCATCGACAGGGGTTCAGTACTTC. Amino acid sequence: CASSPSTGVQYF.

On this clone: This same CDR3 is encoded by further DNA sequences in the sample. The chain employs TRBV18 and TRBJ2-2; D not resolved. The CDR3 has 11 residues. Trimming shortened V by 2 bases and J by 8 bases, and 3 bases separated the two germline ends. Germline V gene lookup returns CDR1 KGHSH and CDR2 LQKENI. CDR3 bases: TGTGCCAGCTCACCATCTGGGGAGCTGTTTTTT. Translation gives CASSPSGELFF.

The V and J genes are TRBV4-2 and TRBJ2-2, with D possibly being TRBD1 (6 bases). Trimming cost V 0 bases and J 7 bases, with 18 bases left between them. The V gene's germline CDR1 is LGHNA and CDR2 YNFKEQ. CDR3 length: 17 amino acids. CDR3 protein: CASSQDPGALLGGELFF. The DNA for the CDR3 is TGTGCCAGCAGCCAAGATCCAGGGGCGCTTTTAGGCGGGGAGCTGTTTTTT.

This clone was seen a few times. One junction end disagrees with the germline gene, perhaps due to a read error. The chain joins TRBV19 to TRBJ2-5; possibly TRBD1 for D (6 bases). The CDR3 covers 12 residues. The germline V gene has CDR1 LNHDA and CDR2 SQIVND (reference sequence). CDR3 nucleotide sequence: TGCAGTACGGGGCCGAGGGGGGAGACCCAGTACTTC. Its protein is CSTGPRGETQYF.

CDR3 DNA: TGTGCCAGCAGGGGGGCCTCGACTAGCACAGATACGCAGTATTTT. Translating it yields CASRGASTSTDTQYF. The genes are TRBV27 and TRBJ2-3, with D possibly TRBD1 on 6 matching bases. CDR1 and CDR2 from the germline V gene are MNHEY and SMNVEV (reference sequence). This CDR3 region has 15 residues. V was cut by 6 bases and J by 0 bases, with 13 bases left in between.

In nucleotides, the CDR3 is TGCGCCAGCAGCCAGGACAGGGGAAGGCCCGAAGCTTTCTTT. Protein: CASSQDRGRPEAFF. The chain couples TRBV4-3 to TRBJ1-1, with 9 bases fitting TRBD1. Losses at the gene ends were 3 bases for V and 8 bases for J; bases not matched to a gene: 7. Germline CDR1 and CDR2: LGHNA and YSLEER. This CDR3 is 14 amino acids long.

The chain joins TRBV7-6 to TRBJ2-5, with 8 bases that match TRBD2. Germline values: CDR1 SGHVS, CDR2 FNYEAQ. The CDR3 runs to 16 residues. V lost 5 bases, J lost 7 bases, and 15 bases stayed unmatched. This CDR3 is CASSPLSGARTGTQYF. CDR3 sequence (DNA): TGTGCCAGCAGCCCCCTTAGCGGGGCCCGGACGGGGACCCAGTACTTC.